The T cell receptor (beta chain) described here comes from a study of T cell changes during pregnancy in multiple sclerosis. The data were produced by immunoSEQ multiplex PCR, yet TCRdb's version contains in-frame clones alone and is incomplete. The sample lists some 66,000 clones, 90% to 95% occurring once. The receptor comes from a female donor with multiple sclerosis, enrolled in a pregnancy study. The source material was CD8+ T cells from peripheral blood mononuclear cells, sampled before pregnancy.

CDR3 loop: CASSLGGTVEQFF. Here the CDR3 DNA reads TGTGCCAGCAGCTTAGGAGGAACAGTTGAGCAGTTCTTC. The rearrangement uses TRBV7-3 and TRBJ2-1, with D possibly matching TRBD2 (5 bases). The CDR3 runs to 13 residues. V dropped 2 bases and J dropped 9 bases, with 11 bases sitting between them. Per germline, CDR1 SGHTA and CDR2 FQGTGA.